This T cell receptor beta chain was sequenced in a study of read filtering for tumor transcriptome and immune sequencing. Across the whole study: RNA-seq yielded only about 75 to 1,400 TCR reads, IR-seq about 3.5 to 10.27 million.

The library was built from about 400 ng RNA with molecular barcoded adaptors for alpha/delta and beta/gamma chains. MiXCR, applied by TCRdb to the reads, yields one record per CDR3 protein. This table holds about 54,000 distinct CDR3 sequences, over 9% found once. Ten or more counts support this clonotype. What it binds is not known. V lost 6 bases to trimming and J lost 2 bases; unmatched junction nucleotides: 10. CDR1 SGHTA and CDR2 FQGNSA come from the germline V gene. The CDR3 is 16 residues long. Findings of the study overall: Compared with RNA-seq, IR-seq gave much higher clonotype depth and reliability. IR-seq and RNA-seq agreed better without single-read clonotypes.

The sequence was collected from a donor at least 40 years old with multiple myeloma. Sequencing used a population of CD138-negative cells sorted from bone marrow. This rearrangement joins TRBV7-2 to TRBJ2-1, with 7 positions matching TRBD1. CDR3 bases: TGTGCCAGCAGTACGCAGGGGGTTCTAGCCTACAATGAGCAGTTCTTC. Protein product: CASSTQGVLAYNEQFF.